This entry lists 8 T cell receptor beta chains sequenced from one sample in a study of T cell changes during pregnancy in multiple sclerosis. Sequencing used immunoSEQ multiplex PCR; TCRdb keeps in-frame clones, though not all of them. The sample consists of 35,000 to 45,000 clones, 85% to 90% of them appearing once. Sample: CD4+ T cells from peripheral blood mononuclear cells, taken in the first trimester of pregnancy. The receptors shown here come from a female donor with multiple sclerosis, enrolled in a pregnancy study.

This rearrangement joins TRBV5-6 to TRBJ2-1; D is ambiguous. The CDR3 extends over 14 amino acids. Germline V CDR1 and CDR2: SGHDT, YYEEEE. V was shortened by 4 bases and J by 7 bases, with 15 bases between the two germline ends. CDR3 sequence: CASSPLVATNEQFF. CDR3 in DNA: TGTGCCAGCAGCCCTCTAGTCGCCACGAATGAGCAGTTCTTC. Full variable domain (rest looked up from reference TRBV5-6 and TRBJ2-1): DAGVTQSPTHLIKTRGQQVTLRCSPKSGHDTVSWYQQALGQGPQFIFQYYEEEERQRGNFPDRFSGHQFPNYSSELNVNALLLGDSALYLCASSPLVATNEQFFGPGTRLTVL.

The chain links TRBV7-2 to TRBJ2-1, with TRBD2 matching over 11 bases. V trimming: 5 bases; J trimming: 6 bases; junction bases outside the gene matches: 6. CDR1 SGHTA and CDR2 FQGNSA come from the germline V gene. This CDR3 has 15 residues. CDR3 protein: CASSRLAGPRNEQFF. CDR3 coding DNA: TGTGCCAGCAGCCGACTAGCGGGGCCACGCAATGAGCAGTTCTTC. Drawing the rest from reference TRBV7-2 and TRBJ2-1, the complete variable domain is GAGVSQSPSNKVTEKGKDVELRCDPISGHTALYWYRQSLGQGLEFLIYFQGNSAPDKSGLPSDRFSAERTGGSVSTLTIQRTQQEDSAVYLCASSRLAGPRNEQFFGPGTRLTVL.

V gene TRBV30 combines with J gene TRBJ2-2, with D unclear. This CDR3 contains 14 residues. Trimming removed 6 bases from V and 2 bases from J, with 13 bases in between. The germline gives CDR1 GTSNPN, CDR2 SVGIG (reference sequence). The chain's CDR3 is CACILLINTGELFF. In nucleotides, the CDR3 is TGTGCCTGCATACTTTTAATTAACACCGGGGAGCTGTTTTTT.

The CDR3 DNA is TGTGCCAGCAGGGATGGTTGGGCAGTTGGCTACACCTTC. The encoded protein is CASRDGWAVGYTF. The rearrangement uses TRBV6-1 and TRBJ1-2; D is ambiguous. This CDR3 has 13 residues. From germline, CDR1 is MNHNS and CDR2 SASEGT. V lost 6 bases to trimming and J lost 7 bases, with 15 bases between them.

The chain carries TRBV30 and TRBJ1-1; D gene unclear. Trimming took off 5 bases at V and 1 base at J, with 5 bases between the two ends. The CDR3 has 11 amino acids. Germline V gene sequence: CDR1 GTSNPN, CDR2 SVGIG (reference sequence). This CDR3 reads CAWERNTEAFF. The CDR3 nucleotides are TGTGCCTGGGAGAGGAACACTGAAGCTTTCTTT.

J is TRBJ2-3 and V is TRBV19; TRBD1 agrees at 9 bases. Germline V lookup: CDR1 LNHDA, CDR2 SQIVND (reference sequence). CDR3 length: 17 amino acids. Unmatched junction bases numbered 11, after V lost 5 bases and J lost 2 bases. The CDR3 DNA reads TGTGCCAGTAGTTATGCCGGACAGGGGATTTTCACAGATACGCAGTATTTT. It encodes CASSYAGQGIFTDTQYF.

This sequence joins TRBV4-2 and TRBJ1-2; 7 positions match TRBD1. Germline-derived CDR1 and CDR2 are LGHNA and YNFKEQ. After removal of 0 bases from V and 0 bases from J, the junction contained 7 bases not matched to a gene. This CDR3 is 17 amino acids long. CDR3 in DNA: TGTGCCAGCAGCCAAGATCGGCGAACAGGGGCTAACTATGGCTACACCTTC. Residues: CASSQDRRTGANYGYTF.

The chain carries TRBV6-1 and TRBJ1-1; 7 nucleotides match TRBD1. The CDR3 has 13 amino acids. The germline V gene encodes CDR1 MNHNS and CDR2 SASEGT. Trimming at V came to 11 bases and at J to 0 bases, leaving 6 bases not matched to a gene. This CDR3 reads CAGRTGMNTEAFF. DNA of the CDR3: TGTGCCGGGAGGACAGGCATGAACACTGAAGCTTTCTTT.